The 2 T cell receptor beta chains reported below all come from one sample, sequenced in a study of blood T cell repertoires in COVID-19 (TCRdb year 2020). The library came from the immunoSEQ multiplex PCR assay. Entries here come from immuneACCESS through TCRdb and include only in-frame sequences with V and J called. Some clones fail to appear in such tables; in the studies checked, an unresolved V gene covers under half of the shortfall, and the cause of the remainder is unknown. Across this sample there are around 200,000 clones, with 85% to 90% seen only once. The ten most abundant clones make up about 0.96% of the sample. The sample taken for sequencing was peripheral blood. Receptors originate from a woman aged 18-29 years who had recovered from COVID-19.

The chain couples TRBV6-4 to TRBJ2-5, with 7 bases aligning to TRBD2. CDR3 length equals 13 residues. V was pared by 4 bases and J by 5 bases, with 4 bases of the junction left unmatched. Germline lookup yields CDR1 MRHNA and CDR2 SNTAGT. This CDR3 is CASSVAGGETQYF. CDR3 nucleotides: TGTGCCAGCAGTGTGGCCGGGGGGGAGACCCAGTACTTC.

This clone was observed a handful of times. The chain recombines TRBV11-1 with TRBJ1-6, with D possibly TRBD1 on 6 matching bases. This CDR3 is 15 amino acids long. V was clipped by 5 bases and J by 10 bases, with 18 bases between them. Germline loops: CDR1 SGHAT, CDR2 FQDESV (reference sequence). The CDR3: CASSPYSGVTSPLHF. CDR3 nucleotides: TGTGCCAGCAGCCCATACTCAGGGGTTACATCACCCCTCCACTTT.